Described below is a single TCR beta chain sequence and its context. Its antigen specificity is not known. Base qualities were left out, and no much larger clone turns up one base away. The data derive from a study of cytomegalovirus exposure and HLA in healthy donors (dated 2017 in TCRdb). Looking at the study overall: An earlier analysis of 587 of the donors reported 250 to 350 Gb of sequence data and 100 million to 120 million unique TCR beta sequences obtained from roughly 170 million T cells. Using immunosequencing, the study profiled T cell repertoires from around 670 subjects and related those repertoires to cytomegalovirus serostatus. To predict cytomegalovirus infection status, the study combined high-throughput TCR immunosequencing, statistical association of individual TCRs with disease status, and machine learning. Donor age, sex, ethnicity and CMV serostatus were compiled together with the repertoire data. Both class I and class II loci were covered by HLA typing, at four-digit resolution. An early release that covered more than 550 HLA-typed donors contained about 300 gigabases of sequencing data and tens of millions of unique TCR sequences. In the later analysis, no new phenotypic data were used to find candidate immune exposures; instead, reliance was placed on TCR beta sequences and their occurrence across donors. In addition to the first cohort of approximately 670 subjects, a separate validation cohort of 100 to 150 different subjects was used. All discovery cohort repertoires had been generated on a single sequencing platform. Among almost 400 genotyped donors of the cohort, an average of 235,054 unique TCR beta nucleotide sequences were sequenced per donor, around a sixth of them non-productive. The study aimed to test whether signatures of past pathogen exposure could be identified by cataloging public T cell receptors. Of the approximately 370 genotyped donors, 65% to 90% were placed in the genetic ancestry cluster associated with self-reported Caucasian donors. To decide whether each TCR beta V gene segment behaved as functional or pseudogenic, an earlier analysis of some 580 of the donors relied on high-throughput TCR beta sequencing. A later analysis re-examined previously published TCR beta repertoires from several hundred donors and added high-resolution HLA genotyping to investigate patterns of TCR occurrence. A later genetic analysis used genome-wide SNP genotypes for about 60% of the roughly 670 donors, treating that subset as a discovery cohort. Typing coverage differed by locus: A, B, C, DRB1 and DQB1 were typed in roughly 620-630 donors, DQA1 in about 560, DPA1 in around 600, and DPB1 in around 440. Roughly five DR-DQ haplotypes were handled as single units for association and clustering, since linkage in the cohort was strong.

What the work shows at the level of the full study, not this receptor alone: The authors suggested that the approach could potentially be generalized to other disease states and immunological phenotypes. Sequencing depth was assumed to be roughly uniform across donors in the presence/absence analyses, though that assumption may not hold. In a later analysis, 16,951 TCR beta sequences were associated with specific HLA alleles at a false discovery rate of 0.05. Because the 87-base-pair reads could not distinguish some IMGT-functional V segments, including TRBV6-2 and TRBV6-3, those segments were excluded. Because counts were too low, some 17 rarely observed V segments, including chromosome 9 orphons, were excluded from the earlier analysis of 500 to 700 of the donors. According to a later analysis, most CMV-associated TCR beta chains appeared to be HLA-restricted, and the HLA associations seemed to be driven largely by CMV exposure. In this cohort, only TCR beta chains were sequenced, and detectable features were limited by the absence of alpha or paired-chain data. The classifier was reported to diagnose cytomegalovirus status with high specificity and sensitivity in both the original and validation cohorts. CMV serostatus was the only immune exposure information available for the cohort. In a later analysis, HLA-associated TCR beta chains were found to be more clonally expanded and to have lower generation probabilities than equally common non-associated chains. In the study, around 150 TCR beta chains were listed as associated with cytomegalovirus. When HLA alleles, especially DR and DQ, strongly co-occurred, TCR associations were difficult to assign to individual alleles. A few of the identified cytomegalovirus-associated TCR beta chains were confirmed in vitro to be specific for cytomegalovirus antigens. Most TCR sequences were seen in very few donors, while some public TCRs were found in many individuals. A later analysis reported that several top co-occurrence clusters appeared linked to parvovirus B19, influenza, CMV and Epstein-Barr virus. Because HLA typing was missing for some donors at each locus, association tests included only the typed subset. A cluster of highly shared sequence variants was judged likely to represent a technical artifact of the sequencing pipeline. V-gene and J-gene trimming of TCR beta chains was associated with a missense DCLRE1C variant in a later genetic analysis, and the association was replicated in an independent cohort. In a later analysis, the rate of TCR association differed among HLA loci, with DRB1 alleles having the most associated TCRs and HLA-C alleles having the fewest. Correlated functional status among segregating V segments might reflect linkage disequilibrium, but an unknown experimental factor could not be ruled out. A further reported finding was that TCR beta sequences accurately predicted the HLA-A and HLA-B alleles for most subjects in the first cohort. In an earlier analysis of fewer than 700 of the donors, most TCR beta V segments appeared in productive rearrangements about 90% or about 30% of the time, broadly matching IMGT annotations. In a later genetic analysis, fewer N-insertions in productive TCRs were reported among donors in an Asian-associated ancestry cluster than the approximately 670-donor mean.

Including the terminal cysteine and phenylalanine, the CDR3 comprises 12 residues. Only the CDR3 DNA is retained, 36 bases long and in frame from the first base. CDR1 is given as MNHEY and CDR2 as SVGAGI, both from the germline V gene. Trimming removed 8 bases from V and 5 bases from J; the gene matches leave 6 bases unexplained. In total, about 650 healthy bone marrow donors made up the cohort. Cohort members were all nominally healthy when sampled, although unrecorded immune exposures were likely present. The donor tested CMV seropositive and was one of the 289 seropositive cohort members. Every donor gave a peripheral blood sample, and the peripheral blood mononuclear cells from that sample were used for TCR beta sequencing. Genomic DNA extraction from the blood cell samples was performed with the Qiagen DNeasy Blood Extraction Kit. Libraries were built with the immunoSEQ multiplex PCR assay. A mixture of 60 forward primers for TCR Vbeta segments and 13 reverse primers for TCR Jbeta segments was used in the multiplex PCR. The CDR3 region of rearranged TCR beta genes was amplified from genomic DNA with a multiplex PCR assay. The Illumina HiSeq System was used to sequence the amplified TCR beta libraries as 87-base-pair reads. As for the original processing: Across the 666 repertoires, a later analysis counted 80 million or so unique TCR beta chains, 9 million to 14 million of which were shared by at least two donors. Raw reads were error-corrected and collapsed into unique sequences by a nearest-neighbor algorithm in which closely related sequences were merged to remove PCR and sequencing errors. CDR3 sequences were aligned to IMGT reference sequences to assign V, D and J gene segments. For a sequence to be retained, at least a six-nucleotide match to both a V gene segment and a J gene segment was required. Rearrangements were called productive when the CDR3 lacked stop codons and stayed in frame with V and J; all others were non-productive. CDR3 was defined by IMGT convention, running from the second conserved V-encoded cysteine to the conserved J-encoded phenylalanine. The earlier analysis of approximately 500 of the donors excluded sequences that lacked an unambiguous match to a single V gene segment. In an earlier analysis of around 600 of the donors, V segments were called functional above 56.7% productive rearrangements and were called segregating when the between-donor standard deviation exceeded 5%. A statistical classification framework was developed to diagnose cytomegalovirus status using the catalog of TCR beta chain sequences. In a later analysis, V and J genes were assigned by comparing TCR nucleotide sequences against IMGT/GENE-DB human TR gene sequences. The TCRdist pipeline was used in a later analysis to assign CDR3 sequences and most-parsimonious VDJ recombination scenarios. In a later analysis, each TCR beta chain was defined by its CDR3 amino acid sequence together with its V-gene family, and reads lacking a unique V-gene family were excluded. As a way to deal with suspected cross-contamination and a sequencing artifact, a later analysis dropped roughly 620 nucleotide sequences that were highly shared and had low generation probability. A later analysis calculated a clonal expansion index for each public chain from normalized within-repertoire ranks of inferred template counts. Generation probabilities in a later analysis came from a VDJ recombination model fitted to out-of-frame rearrangements, and those results were checked against IGoR. Hypergeometric tests were used in a later analysis to score TCR-TCR, TCR-HLA and TCR-CMV co-occurrence, with a repertoire-size bias correction applied to the TCR pairs. In a later analysis, false discovery rates were estimated by permuting HLA or CMV assignments 20 times. In a later analysis, co-occurring TCRs were grouped using DBSCAN, with TCRdist sequence similarity added in when clustering inside HLA-allele-positive subsets. Repertoires with fewer than 30,000 or more than 120,000 public chains, plus five repertoires with anomalous nucleotide sharing, were excluded from co-occurrence clustering. Sourced from immuneACCESS, this table was stored by TCRdb with only in-frame sequences that have V and J called. A share of the clones is absent; for the studies checked, an unresolved V gene accounts for under half, and the remainder has no known explanation. The V and J calls and clone size were taken over from that table, and D and trimming were inferred from the DNA. This sample has about 130,000 clones in its table, and roughly 74% of those were observed once. The ten largest clonotypes hold 5.5% to 7.5% of the sample.

The sequencing sample was made of PBMCs. The TCR originated in a woman between 50 and 59 years old in good health and CMV-seropositive. This chain joins TRBV6-5 to TRBJ2-7; 7 middle bases align to TRBD1. The CDR3 sequence is CASRDSINEQYF. The bases read TGTGCCAGCCGGGACAGCATCAACGAGCAGTACTTC.